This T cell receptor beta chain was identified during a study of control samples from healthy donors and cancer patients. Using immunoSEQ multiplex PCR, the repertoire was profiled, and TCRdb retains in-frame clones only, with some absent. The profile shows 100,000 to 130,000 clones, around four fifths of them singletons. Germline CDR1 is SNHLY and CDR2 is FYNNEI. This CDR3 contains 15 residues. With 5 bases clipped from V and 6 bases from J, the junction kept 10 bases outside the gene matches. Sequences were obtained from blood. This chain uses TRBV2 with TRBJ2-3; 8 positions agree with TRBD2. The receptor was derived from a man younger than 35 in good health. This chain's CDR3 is CASSLGAGEADTQYF. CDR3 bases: TGTGCCAGCAGTCTGGGAGCGGGGGAGGCGGATACGCAGTATTTT.